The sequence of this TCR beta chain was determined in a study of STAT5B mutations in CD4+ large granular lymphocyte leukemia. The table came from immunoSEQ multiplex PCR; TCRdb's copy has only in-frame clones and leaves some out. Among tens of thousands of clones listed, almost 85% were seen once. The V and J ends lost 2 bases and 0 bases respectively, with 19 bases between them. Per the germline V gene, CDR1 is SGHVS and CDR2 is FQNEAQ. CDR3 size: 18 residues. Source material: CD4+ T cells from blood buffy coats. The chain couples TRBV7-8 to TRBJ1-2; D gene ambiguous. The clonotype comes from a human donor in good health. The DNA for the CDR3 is TGTGCCAGCAGCTTAAGTAGTAACCTGATCGGGACTAACTATGGCTACACCTTC. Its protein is CASSLSSNLIGTNYGYTF.